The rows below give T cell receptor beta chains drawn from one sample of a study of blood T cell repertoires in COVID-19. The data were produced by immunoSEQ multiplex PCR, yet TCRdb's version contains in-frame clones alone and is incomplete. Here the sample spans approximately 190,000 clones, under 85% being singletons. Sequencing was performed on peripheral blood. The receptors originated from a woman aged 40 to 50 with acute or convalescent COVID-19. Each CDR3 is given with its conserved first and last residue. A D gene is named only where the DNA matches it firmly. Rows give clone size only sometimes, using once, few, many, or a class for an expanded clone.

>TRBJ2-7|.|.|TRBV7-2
CASSGARGEQYF
TGTGCCAGCAGCGGAGCTCGGGGAGAGCAGTACTTC
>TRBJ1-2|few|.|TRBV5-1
CASSFRGGDYGYTF
TGCGCCAGCAGCTTTCGGGGAGGGGACTATGGCTACACCTTC
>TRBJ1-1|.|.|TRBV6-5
CASSSLGGEAFF
TGTGCCAGCAGCTCCCTCGGCGGTGAAGCTTTCTTT
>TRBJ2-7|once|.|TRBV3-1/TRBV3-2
CASSPFMSRDYEQYF
TGTGCCAGCAGCCCCTTTATGTCCAGGGACTACGAGCAGTACTTC
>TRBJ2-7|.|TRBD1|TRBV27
CASRQGAAYEQYF
TGTGCCAGCAGACAGGGGGCAGCCTACGAGCAGTACTTC
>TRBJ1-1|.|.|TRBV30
CAWTRGLEAFF
TGTGCCTGGACCCGGGGACTTGAAGCTTTCTTT
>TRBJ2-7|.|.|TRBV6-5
CASSFRGAPNEQYF
TGTGCCAGCAGTTTTCGGGGGGCCCCTAACGAGCAGTACTTC
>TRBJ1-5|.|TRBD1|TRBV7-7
CASSCSTGAGDGNQPQHF
TGTGCCAGCAGCTGCAGTACAGGGGCCGGAGATGGCAATCAGCCCCAGCATTTT
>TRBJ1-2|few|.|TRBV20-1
CSARAGYGYTF
TGCAGTGCTAGAGCGGGTTATGGCTACACCTTC
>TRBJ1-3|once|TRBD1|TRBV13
CASSSWTGGANTIYF
TGTGCCAGCAGCTCTTGGACAGGGGGAGCAAACACCATATATTTT
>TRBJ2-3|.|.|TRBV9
CASSVVQYTDTQYF
TGTGCCAGCAGCGTAGTCCAGTACACAGATACGCAGTATTTT
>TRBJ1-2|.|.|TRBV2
CASTGQGVPGYTF
TGTGCCAGCACTGGGCAGGGTGTCCCTGGCTACACCTTC
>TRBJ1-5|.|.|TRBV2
CASSEAAGRNQPQHF
TGTGCCAGCAGTGAAGCGGCGGGCCGCAATCAGCCCCAGCATTTT
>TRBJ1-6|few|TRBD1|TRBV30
CAWSVRGQDSPLHF
TGTGCCTGGAGTGTAAGGGGGCAGGATTCACCCCTCCACTTT
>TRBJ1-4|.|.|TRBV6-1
CASSEESFGRGEKLFF
TGTGCCAGCAGTGAAGAGTCCTTTGGCAGGGGTGAAAAACTGTTTTTT
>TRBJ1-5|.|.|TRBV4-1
CASSQRVADNQPQHF
TGCGCCAGCAGCCAAAGGGTAGCGGACAATCAGCCCCAGCATTTT
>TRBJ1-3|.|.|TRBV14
CASSQDTYAFSGNTIYF
TGTGCCAGCAGCCAAGACACTTACGCTTTCTCTGGAAACACCATATATTTT
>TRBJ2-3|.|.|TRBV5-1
CASSIPGDTQYF
TGCGCCAGCAGCATCCCGGGAGATACGCAGTATTTT
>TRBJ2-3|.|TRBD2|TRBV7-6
CASSSDIPRGRADTQYF
TGTGCCAGCAGCTCCGACATCCCTCGCGGGAGGGCAGATACGCAGTATTTT
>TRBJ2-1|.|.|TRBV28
CASNPRGREIGNEQFF
TGTGCCAGCAATCCCCGGGGGCGGGAGATAGGAAATGAGCAGTTCTTC
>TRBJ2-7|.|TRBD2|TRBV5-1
CASSSGLVGGYEQYF
TGCGCCAGCAGCTCCGGACTAGTAGGAGGCTACGAGCAGTACTTC
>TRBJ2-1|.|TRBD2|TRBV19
CASNALARPNEQFF
TGTGCCTCAAATGCACTAGCGAGACCCAATGAGCAGTTCTTC
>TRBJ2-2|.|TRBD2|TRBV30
CASGLAGRRGTGELFF
TGTGCCAGTGGACTAGCGGGGAGGCGGGGTACCGGGGAGCTGTTTTTT
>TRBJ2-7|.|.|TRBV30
CAWSGVGATYEQYF
TGTGCCTGGAGTGGGGTAGGGGCTACCTACGAGCAGTACTTC
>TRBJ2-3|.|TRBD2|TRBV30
CAWEKGLAGGPRADTQYF
TGTGCCTGGGAGAAGGGACTAGCGGGGGGGCCGCGTGCAGATACGCAGTATTTT
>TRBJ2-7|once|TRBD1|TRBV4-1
CASSQDRGYEQYF
TGCGCCAGCAGCCAGGACAGGGGGTACGAGCAGTACTTC
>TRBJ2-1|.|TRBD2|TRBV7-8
CASSLSLAGDSSYNEQFF
TGTGCCAGCAGCTTATCCCTAGCGGGAGATAGCTCCTACAATGAGCAGTTCTTC
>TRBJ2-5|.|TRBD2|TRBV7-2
CASSLDEERGDQETQYF
TGTGCCAGCAGCTTAGATGAAGAGCGGGGAGACCAAGAGACCCAGTACTTC
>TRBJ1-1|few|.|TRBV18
CASSPTENTEAFF
TGTGCCAGCTCACCGACAGAAAACACTGAAGCTTTCTTT
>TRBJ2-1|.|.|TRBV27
CASSLLRGTWNNEQFF
TGTGCCAGCAGTTTATTACGGGGAACTTGGAACAATGAGCAGTTCTTC
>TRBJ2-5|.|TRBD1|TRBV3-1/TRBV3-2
CASSPRGRQETQYF
TGTGCCAGCAGCCCCAGGGGGCGCCAAGAGACCCAGTACTTC
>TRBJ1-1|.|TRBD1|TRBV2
CATNRGPGTEAFF
TGTGCCACCAATAGGGGGCCGGGCACTGAAGCTTTCTTT
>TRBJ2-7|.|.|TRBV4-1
CASSEGYEQYF
TGCGCCAGCAGCGAGGGCTACGAGCAGTACTTC
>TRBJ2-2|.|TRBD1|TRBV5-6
CASSFGDRSTGELFF
TGTGCCAGCAGCTTTGGGGACAGGTCCACCGGGGAGCTGTTTTTT
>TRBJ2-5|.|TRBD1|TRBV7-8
CASSSRPRGRAETQYF
TGTGCCAGCAGCTCCCGGCCCAGGGGGCGGGCAGAGACCCAGTACTTC
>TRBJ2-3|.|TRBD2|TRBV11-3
CASSLGAGGSDTQYF
TGTGCCAGCAGCTTGGGAGCGGGAGGTTCGGATACGCAGTATTTT
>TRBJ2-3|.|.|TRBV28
CASNYPTDTQYF
TGTGCCAGCAACTACCCCACGGATACGCAGTATTTT
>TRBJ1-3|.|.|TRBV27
CASRMGAGNTIYF
TGTGCCAGCAGGATGGGGGCCGGAAACACCATATATTTT
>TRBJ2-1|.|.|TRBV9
CASSEGLRDNEQFF
TGTGCCAGCAGCGAGGGACTCCGTGACAATGAGCAGTTCTTC
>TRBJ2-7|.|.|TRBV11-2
CASNLGRDTRTYEQYF
TGTGCCAGCAACCTTGGTCGGGACACAAGAACCTACGAGCAGTACTTC
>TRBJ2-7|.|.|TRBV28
CASSRHIYLAYEQYF
TGTGCCAGCAGCCGACATATCTATCTGGCCTACGAGCAGTACTTC
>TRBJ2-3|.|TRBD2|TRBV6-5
CASTGGGGGTDTQYF
TGTGCCAGCACGGGGGGAGGAGGAGGCACAGATACGCAGTATTTT
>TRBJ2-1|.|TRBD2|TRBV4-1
CASSQDLAGANEQFF
TGCGCCAGCAGCCAAGATTTAGCGGGGGCGAATGAGCAGTTCTTC